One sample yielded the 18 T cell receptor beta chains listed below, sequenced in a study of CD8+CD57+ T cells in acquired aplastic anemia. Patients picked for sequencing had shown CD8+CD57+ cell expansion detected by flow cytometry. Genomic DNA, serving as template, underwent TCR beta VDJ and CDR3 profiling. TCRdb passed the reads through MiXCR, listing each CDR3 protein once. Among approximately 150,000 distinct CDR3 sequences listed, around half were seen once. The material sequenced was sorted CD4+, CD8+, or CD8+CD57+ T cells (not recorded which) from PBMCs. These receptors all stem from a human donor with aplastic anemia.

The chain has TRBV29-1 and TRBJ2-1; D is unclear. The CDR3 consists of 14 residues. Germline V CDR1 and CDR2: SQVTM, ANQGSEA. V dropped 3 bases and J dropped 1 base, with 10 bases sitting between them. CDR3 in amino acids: CSVEWSPSYNEQFF. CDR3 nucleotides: TGCAGCGTTGAGTGGTCACCTTCCTACAATGAGCAGTTCTTC.

The CDR3 DNA follows: TGTGCCAGCAGTTACTTGGGTGGTTCACCCCTCCACTTT. Translated: CASSYLGGSPLHF. The chain recombines TRBV6-5 with TRBJ1-6; D gene ambiguous. The CDR3 runs to 13 residues. V lost 1 base, J lost 9 bases, and 7 bases lay in between. In germline, CDR1 is MNHEY, CDR2 SVGAGI.

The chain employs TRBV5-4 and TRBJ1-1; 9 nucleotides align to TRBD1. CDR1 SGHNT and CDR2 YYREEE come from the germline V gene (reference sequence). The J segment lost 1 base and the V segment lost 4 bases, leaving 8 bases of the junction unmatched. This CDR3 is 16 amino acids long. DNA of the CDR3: TGTGCCAGCAGCCTTGGGACAGGGAGGCAGAACACTGAAGCTTTCTTT. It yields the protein CASSLGTGRQNTEAFF.

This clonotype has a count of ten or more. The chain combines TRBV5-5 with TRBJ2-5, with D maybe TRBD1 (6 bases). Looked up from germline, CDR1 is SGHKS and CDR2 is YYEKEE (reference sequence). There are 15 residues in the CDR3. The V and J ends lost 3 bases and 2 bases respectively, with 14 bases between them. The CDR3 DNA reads TGTGCCAGCAGCTCCTACACAGGGACGCAAGAGACCCAGTACTTC. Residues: CASSSYTGTQETQYF.

DNA of the CDR3: TGCAGCCCGGGACAGGGGCCCTACGAGCAGTACGTC. Encoded protein: CSPGQGPYEQYV. This chain connects TRBV20-1 to TRBJ2-7, with 10 positions matching TRBD1. The CDR3 spans 12 residues. CDR1 is DFQATT, CDR2 SNEGSKA, per germline (reference sequence).

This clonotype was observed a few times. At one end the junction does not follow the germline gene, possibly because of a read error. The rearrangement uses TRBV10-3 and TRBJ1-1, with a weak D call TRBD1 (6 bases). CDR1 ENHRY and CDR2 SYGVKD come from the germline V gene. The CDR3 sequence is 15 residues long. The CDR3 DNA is TGTGCCAGCCGGCGGGACAAGGTCATGAACACTGGAGCTTTCTTT. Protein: CASRRDKVMNTGAFF.

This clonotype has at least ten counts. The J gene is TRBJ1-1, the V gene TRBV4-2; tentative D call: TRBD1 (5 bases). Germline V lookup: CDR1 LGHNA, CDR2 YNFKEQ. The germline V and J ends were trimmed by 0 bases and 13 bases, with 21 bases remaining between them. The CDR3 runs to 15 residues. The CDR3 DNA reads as TGTGCCAGCAGCCAAGACCCACTTGGGACGGTGAAGCTTTTCTTT. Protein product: CASSQDPLGTVKLFF.

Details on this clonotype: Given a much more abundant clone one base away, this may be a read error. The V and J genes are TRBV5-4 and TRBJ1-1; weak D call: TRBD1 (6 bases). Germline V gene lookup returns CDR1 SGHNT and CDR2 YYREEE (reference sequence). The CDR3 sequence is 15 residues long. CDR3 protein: CASTLVPGGDTEAFF. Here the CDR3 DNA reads TGTGCCAGCACCTTGGTACCGGGGGGCGACACTGAAGCTTTCTTT.

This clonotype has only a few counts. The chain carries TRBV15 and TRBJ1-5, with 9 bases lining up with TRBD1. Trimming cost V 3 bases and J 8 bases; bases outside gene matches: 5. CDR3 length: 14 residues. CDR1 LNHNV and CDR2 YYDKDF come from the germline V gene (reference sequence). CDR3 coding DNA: TGTGCCACCAGCAGCAAACAGGGGGCTGAGCCCCAGCATTTT. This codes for CATSSKQGAEPQHF.

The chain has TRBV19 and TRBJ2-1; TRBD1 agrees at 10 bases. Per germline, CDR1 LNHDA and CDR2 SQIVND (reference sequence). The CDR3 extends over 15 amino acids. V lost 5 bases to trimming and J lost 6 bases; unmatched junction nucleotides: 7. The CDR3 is CASSLAGQGGNEQFF. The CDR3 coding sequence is TGTGCCAGTAGTCTCGCCGGACAGGGGGGCAATGAGCAGTTCTTC.

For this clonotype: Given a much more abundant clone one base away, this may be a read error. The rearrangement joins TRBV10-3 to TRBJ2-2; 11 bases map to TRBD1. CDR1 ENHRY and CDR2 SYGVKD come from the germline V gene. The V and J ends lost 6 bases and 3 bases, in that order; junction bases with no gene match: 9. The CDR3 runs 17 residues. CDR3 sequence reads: CAIRPAAGQGDTGELFF. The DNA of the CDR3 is TGTGCCATCAGGCCAGCAGCGGGACAGGGGGACACCGGGGAGCTGTTTTTT.

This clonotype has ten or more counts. In DNA, the CDR3 is TGTGCCAGCAGCTGGGGGTTCCAAGAGACCCAGTACTTC. Protein: CASSWGFQETQYF. J is TRBJ2-5 and V is TRBV7-2; tentatively, D is TRBD1 or TRBD2 (5 bases each). Looked up from germline, CDR1 is SGHTA and CDR2 is FQGNSA. Trimming pared 4 bases from V and 1 base from J, leaving 7 bases between. The CDR3 has 13 amino acids.

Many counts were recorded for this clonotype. In nucleotides, the CDR3 is TGCAGTGCTCTGGGACTAGCGCTAAGTCGAGATACGCAGTATTTT. Translated, it gives CSALGLALSRDTQYF. This rearrangement joins TRBV20-1 to TRBJ2-3; 10 bases match TRBD2. With 5 bases clipped from V and 5 bases from J, the junction kept 10 bases outside the gene matches. CDR1 and CDR2 (germline): DFQATT, SNEGSKA (reference sequence). The CDR3 loop spans 15 amino acids.

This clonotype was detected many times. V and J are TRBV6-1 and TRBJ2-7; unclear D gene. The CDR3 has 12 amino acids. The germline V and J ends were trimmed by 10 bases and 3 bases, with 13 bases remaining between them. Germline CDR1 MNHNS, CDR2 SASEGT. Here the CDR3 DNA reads TGTGCCACCTCAGAAGGGAACTACGAGCAGTACTTC. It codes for CATSEGNYEQYF.

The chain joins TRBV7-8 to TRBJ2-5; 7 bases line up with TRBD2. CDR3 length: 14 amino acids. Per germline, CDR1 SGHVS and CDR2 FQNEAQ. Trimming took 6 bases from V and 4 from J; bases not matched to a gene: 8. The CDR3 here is CASRTPGLRETQYF. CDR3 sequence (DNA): TGTGCCAGCAGAACCCCGGGACTACGAGAGACCCAGTACTTC. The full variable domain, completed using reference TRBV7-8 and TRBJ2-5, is GAGVSQSPRYKVAKRGQDVALRCDPISGHVSLFWYQQALGQGPEFLTYFQNEAQLDKSGLPSDRFFAERPEGSVSTLKIQRTQQEDSAVYLCASRTPGLRETQYFGPGTRLLVL.

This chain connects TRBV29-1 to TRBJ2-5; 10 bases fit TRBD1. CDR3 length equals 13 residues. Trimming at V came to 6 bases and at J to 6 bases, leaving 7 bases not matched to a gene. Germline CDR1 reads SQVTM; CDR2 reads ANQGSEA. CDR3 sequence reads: CSVARDRGKTQYF. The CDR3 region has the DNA TGCAGCGTGGCCAGGGACAGGGGAAAGACCCAGTACTTC. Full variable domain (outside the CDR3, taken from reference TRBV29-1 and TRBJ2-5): SAVISQKPSRDICQRGTSLTIQCQVDSQVTMMFWYRQQPGQSLTLIATANQGSEATYESGFVIDKFPISRPNLTFSTLTVSNMSPEDSSIYLCSVARDRGKTQYFGPGTRLLVL.

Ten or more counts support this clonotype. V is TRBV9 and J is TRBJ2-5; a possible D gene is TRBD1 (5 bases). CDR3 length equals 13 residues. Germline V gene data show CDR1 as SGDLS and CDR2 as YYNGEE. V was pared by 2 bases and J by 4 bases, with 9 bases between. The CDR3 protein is CASSVWGRETQYF. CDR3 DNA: TGTGCCAGCAGCGTGTGGGGCCGAGAGACCCAGTACTTC.

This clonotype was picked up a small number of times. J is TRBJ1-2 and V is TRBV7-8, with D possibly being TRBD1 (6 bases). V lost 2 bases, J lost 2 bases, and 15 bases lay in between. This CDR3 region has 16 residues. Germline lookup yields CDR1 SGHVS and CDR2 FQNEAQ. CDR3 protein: CASSLRSRTANYGYTF. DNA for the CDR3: TGTGCCAGCAGCTTACGTTCACGGACAGCGAACTATGGCTACACCTTC.